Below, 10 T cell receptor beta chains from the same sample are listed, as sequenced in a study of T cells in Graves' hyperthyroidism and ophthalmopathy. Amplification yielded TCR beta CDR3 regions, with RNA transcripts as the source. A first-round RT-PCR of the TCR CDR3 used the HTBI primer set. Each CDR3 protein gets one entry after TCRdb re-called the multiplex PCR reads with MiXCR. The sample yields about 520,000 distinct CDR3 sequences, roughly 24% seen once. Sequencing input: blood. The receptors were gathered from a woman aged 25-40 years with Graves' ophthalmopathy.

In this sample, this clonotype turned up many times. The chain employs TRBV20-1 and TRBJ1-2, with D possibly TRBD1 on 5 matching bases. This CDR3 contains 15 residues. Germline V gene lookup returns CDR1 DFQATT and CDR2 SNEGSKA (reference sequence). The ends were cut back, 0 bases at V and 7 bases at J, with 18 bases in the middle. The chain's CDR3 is CSARDHVVGDFGYTF. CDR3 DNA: TGCAGTGCTAGAGATCACGTGGTGGGGGACTTTGGCTACACCTTC.

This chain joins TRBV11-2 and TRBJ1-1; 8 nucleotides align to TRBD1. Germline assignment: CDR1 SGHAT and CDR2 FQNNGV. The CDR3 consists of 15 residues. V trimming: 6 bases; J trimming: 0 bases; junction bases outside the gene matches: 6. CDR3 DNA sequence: TGTGCCAGCAGTAGCGGCAGGGGGCTGAACACTGAAGCTTTCTTT. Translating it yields CASSSGRGLNTEAFF.

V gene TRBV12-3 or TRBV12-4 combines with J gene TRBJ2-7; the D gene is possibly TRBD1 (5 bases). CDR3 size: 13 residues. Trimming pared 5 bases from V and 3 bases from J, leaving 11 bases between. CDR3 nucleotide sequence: TGTGCCAGCAGTGCAGGGTTCGGCTACGAGCAGTACTTC. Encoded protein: CASSAGFGYEQYF.

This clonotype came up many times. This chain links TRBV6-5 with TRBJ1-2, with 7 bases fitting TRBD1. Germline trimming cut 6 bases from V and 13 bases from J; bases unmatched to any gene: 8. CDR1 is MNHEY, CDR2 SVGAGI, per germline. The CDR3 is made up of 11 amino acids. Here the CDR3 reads CASRLTGLSTF. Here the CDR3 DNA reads TGTGCCAGCAGATTGACAGGGCTTTCCACCTTC.

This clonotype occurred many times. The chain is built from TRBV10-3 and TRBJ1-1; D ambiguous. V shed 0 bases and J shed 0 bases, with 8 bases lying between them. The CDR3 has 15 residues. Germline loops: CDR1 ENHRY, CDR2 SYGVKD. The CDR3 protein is CAISESRQMNTEAFF. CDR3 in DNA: TGTGCCATCAGTGAGTCGAGGCAGATGAACACTGAAGCTTTCTTT.

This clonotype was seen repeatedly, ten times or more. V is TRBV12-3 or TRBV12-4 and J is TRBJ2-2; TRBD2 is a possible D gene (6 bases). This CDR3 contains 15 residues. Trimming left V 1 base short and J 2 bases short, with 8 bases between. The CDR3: CASSLVAGNTGELFF. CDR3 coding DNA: TGTGCCAGCAGTTTAGTTGCGGGAAACACCGGGGAGCTGTTTTTT.

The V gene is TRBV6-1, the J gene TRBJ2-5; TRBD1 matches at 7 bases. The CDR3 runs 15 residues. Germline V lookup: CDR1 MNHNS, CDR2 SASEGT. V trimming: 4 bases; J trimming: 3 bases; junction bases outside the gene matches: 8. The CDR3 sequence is CASSVGQRWEETQYF. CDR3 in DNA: TGTGCCAGCAGTGTGGGACAGAGGTGGGAAGAGACCCAGTACTTC.

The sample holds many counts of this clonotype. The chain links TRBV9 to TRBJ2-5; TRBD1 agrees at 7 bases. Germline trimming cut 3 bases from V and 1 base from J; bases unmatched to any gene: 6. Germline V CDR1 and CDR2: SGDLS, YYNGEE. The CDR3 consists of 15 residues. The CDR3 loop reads CASSGRRDSQETQYF. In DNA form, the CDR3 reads TGTGCCAGCAGCGGACGCCGGGACAGCCAAGAGACCCAGTACTTC.

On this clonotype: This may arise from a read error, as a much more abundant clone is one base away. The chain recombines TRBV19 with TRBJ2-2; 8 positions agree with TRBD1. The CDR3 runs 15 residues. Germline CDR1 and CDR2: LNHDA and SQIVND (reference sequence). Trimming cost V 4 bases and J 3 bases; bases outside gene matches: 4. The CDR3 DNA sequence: TGTGCCAGTAGTACGGGACAGGACTACACCGGGGAGCTGTTTTTT. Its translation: CASSTGQDYTGELFF.

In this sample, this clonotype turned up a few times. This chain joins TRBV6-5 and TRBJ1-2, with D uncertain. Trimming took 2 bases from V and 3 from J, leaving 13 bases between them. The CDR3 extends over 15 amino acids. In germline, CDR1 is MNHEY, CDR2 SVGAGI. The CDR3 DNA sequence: TGTGCCAGCAGTTACGGGGTAGGGTCCGACTATGGCTACACCTTC. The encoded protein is CASSYGVGSDYGYTF.